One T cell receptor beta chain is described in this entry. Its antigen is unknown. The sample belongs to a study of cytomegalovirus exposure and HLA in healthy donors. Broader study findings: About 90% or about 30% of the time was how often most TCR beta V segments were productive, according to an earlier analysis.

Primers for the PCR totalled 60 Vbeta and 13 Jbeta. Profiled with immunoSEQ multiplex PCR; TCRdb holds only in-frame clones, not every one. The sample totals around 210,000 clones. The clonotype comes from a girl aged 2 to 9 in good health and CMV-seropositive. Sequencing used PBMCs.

CDR3 bases: TGTGCCAGTAACGGGATGAGGGACAGTGAAGCTTTCTTT. This translates into CASNGMRDSEAFF. The rearrangement joins TRBV19 to TRBJ1-1, with 7 bases that match TRBD1. The CDR3 loop spans 13 amino acids. Germline CDR1 reads LNHDA; CDR2 reads SQIVND (reference sequence). The V and J ends lost 7 bases and 7 bases, in that order; junction bases with no gene match: 9.